This T cell receptor beta chain was profiled in a study of blood T cells in healthy people across ages. Study as a whole: Template switching captured about one barcoded beta molecule per two T cells.

V lost 2 bases, J lost 2 bases, and 12 bases lay in between. CDR3 length: 16 residues. Germline V gives CDR1 SEHNR, CDR2 FQNEAQ (reference sequence). The authors ran a second PCR of roughly 6 to 12 cycles using a sample-barcoded 5' primer and a J-beta primer mix. One entry per CDR3 protein, called by TCRdb with MiXCR from the 5' RACE reads. The data contain 950,000 to 1,200,000 distinct CDR3 sequences, around two fifths of them singletons. The specimen sequenced was blood. This clonotype originated in a man aged 18-30 years in good health. The chain carries TRBV7-9 and TRBJ1-4; D remains unclear. CDR3 loop: CASSLNRGWTNEKLFF. The CDR3 DNA follows: TGTGCCAGCAGCTTAAATCGAGGGTGGACTAATGAAAAACTGTTTTTT.